This T cell receptor gamma chain was obtained from a study of fetal and pediatric gammadelta thymocytes (dated by TCRdb to between 2021 and 2023). Regarding the study in general: The bulk gammadelta thymocyte repertoires, which combined previously published data with newly generated, unpublished data, were used to reinforce a single-cell study of gammadelta thymocyte development. In total, the bulk gammadelta thymocyte repertoire set covered roughly ten subjects, made up of 7 pediatric thymus donors and 3 fetal thymus donors. The bulk gammadelta thymocyte repertoires combined unpublished data with previously published data (refs 27,28). Bulk TCR repertoire data were included to raise the number of subjects and reinforce the CDR3 publicity analysis.

Sequencing instrument: Illumina MiSeq. Concerning the study's data processing: For publicity analysis, the Vgamma9Vdelta2 and nonVgamma9Vdelta2 bulk CDR3 files of each subject were merged into one combined repertoire per subject. CDR3 publicity was given a score from 0 to 19 by checking each amino acid sequence across 9 single-cell datasets and nine to eleven bulk repertoires with base R and dplyr. Clonotypes were called again by TCRdb from the public reads via CATT, and duplicate nucleotide sequences were then merged into one entry. Here the V and J calls rest on TCRdb's processing, not on the authors' analysis. This sample has 500 to 650 gamma-chain clones in its table, and 1.3% of those were observed once. 12% of the sample lies in the top ten. For staining, thymocytes received Zombie NIR viability dye along with antibodies against CD3 (UCHT1), TCRgammadelta (11F2), TCRVgamma9 (IMMU360) and TCRVdelta2 (IMMU389). Bulk TRD and TRG CDR3 repertoires were generated separately from sorted Vgamma9Vdelta2 and nonVgamma9Vdelta2 gammadelta thymocytes of human fetal and pediatric thymuses. In Belgium, pediatric thymus tissue was obtained from children undergoing cardiac surgery. Pediatric thymus donors in the study were aged between roughly 1 and 12 years. Thymic cell suspensions from fetal and post-natal thymuses were prepared as previously described. Cells that were CD3+ gammadeltaTCR+ Vgamma9+ Vdelta2+ were sorted as Vgamma9Vdelta2 thymocytes. A FACS Aria III cell sorter (BD Biosciences) was used to carry out the cell sorting.

V is cut back by 0 bases and J by 6 bases, with 8 bases in the junction unmatched. According to the germline V gene (reference sequence), CDR1 reads GITISATS and CDR2 reads ISYDGTV. Its CDR3 holds 18 amino acids, cysteine through phenylalanine. The retained sequence is limited to the CDR3, 54 bases, with the frame set at the first base. Compared with the rest of its sample, this clone is medium-sized (0.01 to 0.1%). The antigen it binds to is not known. Qualities for individual bases were not recorded, and no much larger clone is one base off. Findings and caveats that apply to the study as a whole: Fetal gammadelta thymocyte repertoires were previously reported to be enriched for TRDV2, TRGV8 and TRGV9 usage, low N additions and public CDR3s compared with post-natal repertoires.

The TCR originated in a child who underwent cardiac surgery and was recorded as healthy. Recombination connected TRGV9 to TRGJP. The sample taken for sequencing was Vgamma9Vdelta2 gamma-delta T cells from the thymus. The label giving this sample's cell subset or site can be read as: sorted CD3+gammadeltaTCR+Vgamma9+Vdelta2+ thymocytes. The CDR3 region: CALWEVQLRELGKKIKVF. The sequenced DNA is TGTGCCTTGTGGGAGGTGCAGTTGCGAGAGTTGGGCAAAAAAATCAAGGTATTT.